The 26 T cell receptor beta chains below were found in one sample sequenced in a study of CD8 T cells in ankylosing spondylitis. TCRdb used MiXCR to reprocess the 5' RACE reads, holding one entry per CDR3 protein. The sample lists roughly 90,000 distinct CDR3 sequences, about 8.3% occurring once. The sequencing input was blood, either unsorted or a sorted T cell fraction (not recorded which). The receptors were gathered from a male donor with ankylosing spondylitis or in good health (not recorded which).

This clonotype was observed at least ten times. This rearrangement joins TRBV4-2 to TRBJ2-2; tentatively, D is TRBD1 (6 bases). The CDR3 runs 16 residues. V lost 0 bases to trimming and J lost 2 bases, with 10 bases between them. Germline CDR1 reads LGHNA; CDR2 reads YNFKEQ. As DNA, the CDR3 is TGTGCCAGCAGCCAAGAGGTCAGGGGAAACACCGGGGAGCTGTTTTTT. This codes for CASSQEVRGNTGELFF.

There are many counts of this clonotype. The V call is TRBV3-1, the J call TRBJ2-2, with D perhaps TRBD1 (6 bases). This CDR3 spans 16 amino acids. Germline CDR1 is LGHDT and CDR2 is YNNKEL (reference sequence). The V and J ends lost 4 bases and 4 bases respectively, with 16 bases between them. CDR3 protein: CASSPGQGKGTGELFF. The CDR3 DNA is TGTGCCAGCAGCCCGGGGCAGGGGAAGGGCACCGGGGAGCTGTTTTTT.

In DNA, the CDR3 is TGCTGCGCTAGCCCCACGGACAGGGATGTTTTCGGCGAGCAGTACTTC. It translates to CCASPTDRDVFGEQYF. The chain links TRBV20-1 to TRBJ2-7; 8 bases line up with TRBD1. CDR3 size: 16 residues. Germline CDR1 is DFQATT and CDR2 is SNEGSKA (reference sequence).

This clonotype showed up many times. The chain joins TRBV6-2 or TRBV6-3 to TRBJ1-1; D is ambiguous. Trimming shortened V by 2 bases and J by 6 bases, and 10 bases separated the two germline ends. Germline V gives CDR1 MNHEY, CDR2 SVGEGT. This CDR3 is 13 amino acids long. CDR3 bases: TGTGCCAGCAGTTACCCGGAGCTTCCTGAAGCTTTCTTT. Its translation is CASSYPELPEAFF.

This clonotype was detected ten times or more. This sequence joins TRBV20-1 and TRBJ2-1; unclear D gene. CDR3 size: 13 residues. The V gene's germline CDR1 is DFQATT and CDR2 SNEGSKA (reference sequence). Trimming left V 2 bases short and J 5 bases short, with 10 bases between. The CDR3 bases are TGCAGTGCTAGAACCAGCTCGGACAATGAGCAGTTCTTC. Protein product: CSARTSSDNEQFF.

CDR3 DNA sequence: TGCAGTGCCAAGGCTCCGGGCTTAGCGGGGACAAGGGGTTACGAGCAGTACTTC. This codes for CSAKAPGLAGTRGYEQYF. The rearrangement uses TRBV20-1 and TRBJ2-7; 8 bases agree with TRBD2. The germline CDR1 and CDR2 sequences are DFQATT and SNEGSKA (reference sequence). Trimming cost V 6 bases and J 4 bases; bases outside gene matches: 23. This CDR3 region has 18 residues.

At least ten counts were recorded for this clonotype. The V and J genes are TRBV9 and TRBJ2-2; possible D gene TRBD1, 7 bases. The length of the CDR3 is 16 residues. V was cut by 4 bases and J by 2 bases, with 15 bases left in between. Germline CDR1 SGDLS, CDR2 YYNGEE. CDR3 DNA: TGTGCCAGCAGCACTTGGACAGGACTAAACACCGGGGAGCTGTTTTTT. Residues: CASSTWTGLNTGELFF.

This clonotype was found many times. This rearrangement joins TRBV3-1 to TRBJ2-3; D call uncertain. This CDR3 region has 13 residues. Germline values: CDR1 LGHDT, CDR2 YNNKEL (reference sequence). Trimming cost V 0 bases and J 6 bases, with 7 bases left between them. CDR3 nucleotide sequence: TGTGCCAGCAGCCAAGATCAATGGGATACGCAGTATTTT. Protein product: CASSQDQWDTQYF.

Many counts were recorded for this clonotype. J is TRBJ2-1 and V is TRBV29-1; 7 bases map to TRBD2. There are 14 residues in the CDR3. Trimming removed 3 bases from V and 8 bases from J; junction bases left unmatched: 10. CDR1 and CDR2 (germline): SQVTM, ANQGSEA. The CDR3 nucleotides read TGCAGCGTTGATGTGCCCAGCGGGGACGATGAGCAGTTCTTC. Translation: CSVDVPSGDDEQFF.

This clonotype was observed a handful of times. The chain couples TRBV7-9 to TRBJ2-2, with 8 bases identical to TRBD1. Germline CDR1 reads SEHNR; CDR2 reads FQNEAQ (reference sequence). With 1 base clipped from V and 6 bases from J, the junction kept 10 bases outside the gene matches. The CDR3 contains 17 residues. In nucleotides, the CDR3 is TGTGCCAGCAGCTTAGGTTTACGGACAGGGCTGTCCGGGGAGCTGTTTTTT. Protein product: CASSLGLRTGLSGELFF.

The CDR3 region has the DNA TGTGCCAGCAGTCACCGCACCGGCCCGACAAGGCGAAACCCCTACGAGCAGTACTTC. Encoded protein: CASSHRTGPTRRNPYEQYF. This chain links TRBV6-4 with TRBJ2-7; D unclear. CDR1 is MRHNA, CDR2 SNTAGT, per germline. Trimming removed 5 bases from V and 2 bases from J, with 28 bases in between. The CDR3 extends over 19 amino acids.

This clonotype was counted ten times or more. V usage is TRBV12-3 or TRBV12-4 and J usage is TRBJ2-2; no clear D. CDR3 length: 13 residues. V shed 6 bases and J shed 6 bases, with 11 bases lying between them. CDR3 protein: CASSPTSSGELFF. For the CDR3, the DNA is TGTGCCAGCAGCCCCACTTCCTCCGGGGAGCTGTTTTTT.

About this clonotype: An end of the junction differs from the germline gene, which may be a read error. The chain joins TRBV18 to TRBJ2-7, with no clear D. This CDR3 has 11 amino acids. CDR1 and CDR2 from the germline V gene are KGHSH and LQKENI. CDR3 sequence (DNA): TGTGCCAGCTCACCTTCCTACGCGCAGTACTTC. Translating it yields CASSPSYAQYF.

This clonotype was seen a few times. This chain connects TRBV7-9 to TRBJ2-7; possibly TRBD2 for D (6 bases). Germline assignment: CDR1 SEHNR and CDR2 FQNEAQ (reference sequence). V lost 3 bases and J 0 bases, leaving 12 bases between the germline ends. This CDR3 comprises 15 residues. CDR3 in amino acids: CASSFPRGSSYEQYF. The CDR3 nucleotides are TGTGCCAGCAGCTTCCCGCGGGGAAGCTCCTACGAGCAGTACTTC.

This chain links TRBV2 with TRBJ2-3; possible D gene TRBD1, 5 bases. V was shortened by 1 base and J by 4 bases, with 12 bases between the two germline ends. Per germline, CDR1 SNHLY and CDR2 FYNNEI. The CDR3 is made up of 15 amino acids. CDR3 region: CASSEVRQRADTQYF. For the CDR3, the DNA is TGTGCCAGCAGTGAAGTCAGACAGCGAGCAGATACGCAGTATTTT.

The table lists this clonotype with many counts. The CDR3 nucleotides read TGCGCCAGCAGCCCCCCGGACGGGAGAGATACGCAGTATTTT. This encodes CASSPPDGRDTQYF. The chain employs TRBV5-1 and TRBJ2-3; tentative D call: TRBD2 (6 bases). Between the trimmed V and J ends, which lost 4 bases and 5 bases, there was a span of 14 bases. This CDR3 comprises 14 residues. Germline V lookup: CDR1 SGHRS, CDR2 YFSETQ. Complete variable domain (other parts from reference TRBV5-1 and TRBJ2-3): KAGVTQTPRYLIKTRGQQVTLSCSPISGHRSVSWYQQTPGQGLQFLFEYFSETQRNKGNFPGRFSGRQFSNSRSEMNVSTLELGDSALYLCASSPPDGRDTQYFGPGTRLTVL.

To note about this clonotype: A much larger clone lies a single base off, so this may be a read error. The chain uses TRBV7-9 and TRBJ2-1; D not resolved. The V gene lost 5 bases and the J gene lost 4 bases, with 18 bases spanning the gap. CDR1 SEHNR and CDR2 FQNEAQ come from the germline V gene (reference sequence). This CDR3 has 16 amino acids. DNA of the CDR3: TGTGCCAGCAGCGCATTCCGTGTGGTGGGTTACAATGAGCAGTTCTTC. It encodes CASSAFRVVGYNEQFF.

This clonotype was counted ten times or more. Written as DNA, the CDR3 is TGCAGTGCTAGAGATAGGTTCCTAGCGGGAGGGTGGTACGAGCAGTACTTC. Residues: CSARDRFLAGGWYEQYF. The chain couples TRBV20-1 to TRBJ2-7, with TRBD2 identical over 12 bases. The germline gives CDR1 DFQATT, CDR2 SNEGSKA (reference sequence). The CDR3 spans 17 residues. With V trimmed by 0 bases and J by 4 bases, 10 bases remained unmatched.

This clonotype showed up many times. V and J are TRBV27 and TRBJ1-5; 8 bases agree with TRBD1. Germline CDR1 is MNHEY and CDR2 is SMNVEV (reference sequence). Trimming took 6 bases from V and 5 from J; bases not matched to a gene: 9. The CDR3 loop spans 15 amino acids. The CDR3 DNA sequence: TGTGCCAGCAGAATAGGACAGGGTCGACATCAGCCCCAGCATTTT. This translates into CASRIGQGRHQPQHF.

At least ten counts were recorded for this clonotype. At one of its ends the junction is not consistent with the germline gene, which may arise from a read error. The CDR3 spells CRANTDGDHGYTF. CDR3 DNA: TGCAGGGCTAATACGGACGGAGATCATGGCTACACCTTC. The J gene is TRBJ1-2, the V gene TRBV20-1; no definite D call. CDR1 is DFQATT and CDR2 is SNEGSKA in the germline V gene (reference sequence). This CDR3 spans 13 amino acids.

This clonotype was counted between two and nine times. The chain links TRBV5-1 to TRBJ2-7; 7 nucleotides agree with TRBD2. The CDR3 sequence is 15 residues long. J was trimmed by 3 bases and V by 0 bases; bases with no gene match: 6. Germline V gene sequence: CDR1 SGHRS, CDR2 YFSETQ. CDR3 in amino acids: CASSLERGRIYEQYF. DNA for the CDR3: TGCGCCAGCAGCTTGGAACGCGGGAGAATCTACGAGCAGTACTTC.

This clonotype was seen ten or more times. V usage is TRBV9 and J usage is TRBJ2-3, with TRBD1 identical over 11 bases. Unmatched junction bases numbered 2, after V lost 2 bases and J lost 3 bases. CDR1 is SGDLS, CDR2 YYNGEE, per germline. The CDR3 is 15 residues long. CDR3 coding DNA: TGTGCCAGCAGCGTGGGGACAGGGGGAACAGATACGCAGTATTTT. Encoded protein: CASSVGTGGTDTQYF.

This clonotype has a count of ten or more. The chain carries TRBV6-2 or TRBV6-3 and TRBJ1-3; D remains ambiguous. V lost 11 bases, J lost 0 bases, and 8 bases lay in between. CDR1 is MNHEY, CDR2 SVGEGT, per germline. The CDR3 is 12 amino acids. CDR3 nucleotide sequence: TGTGCCGCGTCCAACTCTGGAAACACCATATATTTT. Amino acid sequence: CAASNSGNTIYF.

Comments on this clonotype: A much larger clone lies one base from this, so it may be a read error. The V call is TRBV4-1, the J call TRBJ2-7; D is unclear. The CDR3 covers 13 residues. Germline V CDR1 and CDR2: MGHRA, YSYEKL. This CDR3 is CASSQVERYKQYF. The CDR3 DNA reads TGCGCCAGCAGCCAAGTGGAACGCTACAAGCAGTACTTC.

This clonotype has a count of ten or more. This chain uses TRBV20-1 with TRBJ1-1; D is unclear. The CDR3 loop spans 13 amino acids. Germline V gene lookup returns CDR1 DFQATT and CDR2 SNEGSKA (reference sequence). The germline V and J ends were trimmed by 1 base and 0 bases, with 6 bases remaining between them. DNA of the CDR3: TGCAGTGCTAGAGGAGACCTGAACACTGAAGCTTTCTTT. It encodes CSARGDLNTEAFF.

This clonotype was detected many times. This chain links TRBV7-2 with TRBJ1-6; D is unclear. Germline V gives CDR1 SGHTA, CDR2 FQGNSA. Trimming removed 5 bases at V and 0 bases at J, with 14 bases between. The length of the CDR3 is 17 residues. CDR3 sequence reads: CASSPLTRSSYNSPLHF. CDR3 bases: TGTGCCAGCAGCCCCCTGACGAGAAGCTCCTATAATTCACCCCTCCACTTT.